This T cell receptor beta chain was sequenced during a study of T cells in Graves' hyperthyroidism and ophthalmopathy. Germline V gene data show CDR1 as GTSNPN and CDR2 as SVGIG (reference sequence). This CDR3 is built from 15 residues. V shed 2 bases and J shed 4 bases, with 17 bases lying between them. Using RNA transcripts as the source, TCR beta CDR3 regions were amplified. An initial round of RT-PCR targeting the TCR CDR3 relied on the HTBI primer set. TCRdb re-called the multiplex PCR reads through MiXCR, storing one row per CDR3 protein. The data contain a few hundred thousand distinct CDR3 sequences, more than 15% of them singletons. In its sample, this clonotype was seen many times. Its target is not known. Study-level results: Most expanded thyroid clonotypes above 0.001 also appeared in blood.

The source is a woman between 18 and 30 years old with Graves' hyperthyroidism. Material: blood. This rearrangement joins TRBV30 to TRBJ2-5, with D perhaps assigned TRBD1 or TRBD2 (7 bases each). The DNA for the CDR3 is TGTGCCTGGAGTCCCAGGGGGGGAAGCCCAGAGACCCAGTACTTC. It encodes CAWSPRGGSPETQYF.